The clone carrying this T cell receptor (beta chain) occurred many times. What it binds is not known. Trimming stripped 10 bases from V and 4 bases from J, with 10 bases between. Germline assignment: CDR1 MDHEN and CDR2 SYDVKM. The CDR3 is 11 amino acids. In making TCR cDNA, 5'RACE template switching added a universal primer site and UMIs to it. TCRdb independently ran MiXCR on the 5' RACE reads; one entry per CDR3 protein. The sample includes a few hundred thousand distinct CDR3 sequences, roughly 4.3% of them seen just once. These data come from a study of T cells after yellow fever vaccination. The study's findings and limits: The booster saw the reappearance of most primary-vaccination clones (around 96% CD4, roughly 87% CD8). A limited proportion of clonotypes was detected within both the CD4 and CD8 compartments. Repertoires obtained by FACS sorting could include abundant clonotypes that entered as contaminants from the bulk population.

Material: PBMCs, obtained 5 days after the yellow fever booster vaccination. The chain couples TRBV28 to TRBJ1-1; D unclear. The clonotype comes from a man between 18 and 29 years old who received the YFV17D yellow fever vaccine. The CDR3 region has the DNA TGTGCCATTGCGGGTTTCACTGAAGCTTTCTTT. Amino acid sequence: CAIAGFTEAFF.